This T cell receptor beta chain was profiled in a study of PD-L1 blockade in urothelial cancer. For the study at large: Peripheral blood specimens exhibited a median yield of about 140,000 T cells. Study-level findings and limits: Lower than median blood TCR clonality before treatment predicted better survival.

Synthetic spike-ins, TCR analog templates, were added into each PCR. Assay: immunoSEQ multiplex PCR; the TCRdb copy retains only in-frame clones and omits some. This table holds 75,000 to 90,000 clones, 82% found once. About this clone itself: Its antigen is unknown.

Trimming cost V 1 base and J 3 bases; bases outside gene matches: 6. Germline V CDR1 and CDR2: SGHNT, YYREEE (reference sequence). The CDR3 has 16 residues. The source material was PBMCs, sampled around atezolizumab (anti-PD-L1) treatment. The V call is TRBV5-4, the J call TRBJ2-3; TRBD2 agrees at 9 bases. The TCR originated in a man aged 65 to 85 with urothelial cancer. CDR3 sequence reads: CASSLRAGGQTDTQYF. The CDR3 DNA is TGTGCCAGCAGCTTGCGGGCGGGGGGGCAAACAGATACGCAGTATTTT.